This TCR beta chain was sequenced during a study of CD8+CD57+ T cells in acquired aplastic anemia. Study-level information: Sorted cells (CD4+ and CD8+) yielded DNA amounts that averaged approximately 3.1 ug.

The study, taken as a whole, reports: For CD8+ Simpson's diversity, patients and controls showed no significant difference.

Germline CDR1 is SGHAT and CDR2 is FQDESV (reference sequence). Trimming left V 1 base short and J 3 bases short, with 5 bases between. CDR3 length: 13 amino acids. Both TCR beta VDJ combination and CDR3 sequence profiling were carried out. Genomic DNA was the template for this profiling. TCRdb processed the reads anew with MiXCR; each CDR3 protein has one entry. The sample has about 260,000 distinct CDR3 sequences; 82% are singletons. As concerns this clonotype: Antigen: not known. Given the absence of the conserved phenylalanine or tryptophan at the CDR3 end, a read error is likely.

Patients chosen for sequencing had shown CD8+CD57+ cell expansion by flow cytometry. The cohort consisted entirely of patients having severe acquired aplastic anemia. V is TRBV11-1 and J is TRBJ2-3; a possible D gene is TRBD2 (5 bases). The source is a human donor with aplastic anemia. Specimen: sorted CD4+, CD8+, or CD8+CD57+ T cells (not recorded which) from PBMCs. The chain's CDR3 is CASSLERTDTQYL. In DNA form, the CDR3 reads TGTGCCAGCAGCTTAGAGCGGACAGATACGCAGTATCTT.